This TCR beta chain appears in the sequencing data of a study of blood T cells in healthy people across ages. Overall study context: About one barcoded beta molecule was captured per two T cells (by template switching).

Note on this clonotype: One end of the junction does not line up with germline, which may come from a read error.

The use of a sample-barcoded 5' primer and a J-beta primer mix characterized a second PCR of roughly 6 to 12 cycles. TCRdb re-called the 5' RACE reads with MiXCR, one entry per CDR3 protein. The sample has more than 500,000 distinct CDR3 sequences, 27% seen once. There are 21 residues in the CDR3. From germline, CDR1 is PRHDT and CDR2 FYEKMQ (reference sequence). These data also formed part of another study, on T cells of mothers and their children.

This sequence joins TRBV13 and TRBJ2-2; D tentatively fits TRBD1 or TRBD2 (5 bases each). This clonotype was sampled from a boy aged 2 to 10 in good health. The sample consisted of blood. Written as DNA, the CDR3 is TGTGCCAGCAGCTTAGGCGTATTCTTCCACCCTGTGGGACCGAAAACCGGGGAGCTGTTTTTT. Encoded protein: CASSLGVFFHPVGPKTGELFF.